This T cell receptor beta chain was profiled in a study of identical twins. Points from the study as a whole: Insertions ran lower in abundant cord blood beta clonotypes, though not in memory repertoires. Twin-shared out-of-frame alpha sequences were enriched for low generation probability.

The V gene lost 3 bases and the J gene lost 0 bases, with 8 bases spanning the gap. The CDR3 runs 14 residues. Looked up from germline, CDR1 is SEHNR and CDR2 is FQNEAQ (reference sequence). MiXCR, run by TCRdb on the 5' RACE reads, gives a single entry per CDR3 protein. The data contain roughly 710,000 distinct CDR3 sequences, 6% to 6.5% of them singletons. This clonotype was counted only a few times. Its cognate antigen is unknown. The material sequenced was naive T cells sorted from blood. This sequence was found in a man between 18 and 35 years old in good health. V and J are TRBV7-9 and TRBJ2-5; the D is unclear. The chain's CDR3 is CASSFGEYQETQYF. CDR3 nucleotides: TGTGCCAGCAGCTTCGGCGAGTACCAAGAGACCCAGTACTTC.